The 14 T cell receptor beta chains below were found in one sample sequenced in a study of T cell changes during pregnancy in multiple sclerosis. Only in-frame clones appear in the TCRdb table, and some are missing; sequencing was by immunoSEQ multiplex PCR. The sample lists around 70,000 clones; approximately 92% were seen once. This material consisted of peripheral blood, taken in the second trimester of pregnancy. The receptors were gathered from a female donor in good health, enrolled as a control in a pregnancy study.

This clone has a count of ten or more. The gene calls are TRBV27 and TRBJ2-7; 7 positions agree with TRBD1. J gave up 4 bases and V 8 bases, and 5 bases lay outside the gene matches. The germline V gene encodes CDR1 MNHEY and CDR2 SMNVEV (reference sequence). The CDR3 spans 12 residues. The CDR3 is CASGDSLYEQYF. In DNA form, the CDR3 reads TGTGCCAGCGGGGACAGTCTATACGAGCAGTACTTC.

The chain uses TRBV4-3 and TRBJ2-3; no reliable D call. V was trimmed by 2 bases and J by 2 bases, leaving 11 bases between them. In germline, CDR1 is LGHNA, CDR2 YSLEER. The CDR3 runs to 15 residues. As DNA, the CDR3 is TGCGCCAGCAGCCAATCCGACACCTACACAGATACGCAGTATTTT. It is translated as CASSQSDTYTDTQYF.

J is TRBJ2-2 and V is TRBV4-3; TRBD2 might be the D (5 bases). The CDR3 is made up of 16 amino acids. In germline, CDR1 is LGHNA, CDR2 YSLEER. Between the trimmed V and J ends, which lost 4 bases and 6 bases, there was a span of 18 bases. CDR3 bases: TGCGCCAGCAGCCCCCTCCTCTCTAGCATAGCCGGGGAGCTGTTTTTT. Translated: CASSPLLSSIAGELFF.

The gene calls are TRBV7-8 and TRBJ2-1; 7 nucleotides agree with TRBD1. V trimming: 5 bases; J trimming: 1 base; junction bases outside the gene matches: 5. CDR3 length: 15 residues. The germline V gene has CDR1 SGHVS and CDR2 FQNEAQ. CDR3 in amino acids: CASSANRGSYNEQFF. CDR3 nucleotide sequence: TGTGCCAGCAGCGCGAACAGGGGTTCCTACAATGAGCAGTTCTTC.

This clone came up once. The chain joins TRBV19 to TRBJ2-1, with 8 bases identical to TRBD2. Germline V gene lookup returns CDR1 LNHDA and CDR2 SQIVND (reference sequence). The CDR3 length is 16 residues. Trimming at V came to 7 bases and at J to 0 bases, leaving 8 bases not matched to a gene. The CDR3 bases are TGTGCCAGTAATCTAGCGGGTCTTGTCTCCTACAATGAGCAGTTCTTC. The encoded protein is CASNLAGLVSYNEQFF.

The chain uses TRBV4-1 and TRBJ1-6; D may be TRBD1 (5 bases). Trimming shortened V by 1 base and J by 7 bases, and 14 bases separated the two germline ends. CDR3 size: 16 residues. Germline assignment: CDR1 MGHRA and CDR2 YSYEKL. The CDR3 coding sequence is TGCGCCAGCAGCCAAGTCGGCAGGGTGTCAAATTCACCCCTCCACTTT. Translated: CASSQVGRVSNSPLHF.

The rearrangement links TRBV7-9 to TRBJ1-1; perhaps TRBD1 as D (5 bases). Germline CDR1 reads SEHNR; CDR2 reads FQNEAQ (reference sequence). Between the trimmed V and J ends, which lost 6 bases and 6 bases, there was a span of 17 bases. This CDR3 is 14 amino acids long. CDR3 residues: CASRSGRTGAEAFF. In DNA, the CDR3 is TGTGCCAGCAGATCGGGACGGACGGGGGCTGAAGCTTTCTTT.

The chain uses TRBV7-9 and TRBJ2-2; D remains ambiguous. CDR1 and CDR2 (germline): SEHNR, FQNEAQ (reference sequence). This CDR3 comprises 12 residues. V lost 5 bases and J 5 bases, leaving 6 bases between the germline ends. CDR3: CASSRFTGELFF. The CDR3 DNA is TGTGCCAGCAGCCGTTTTACCGGGGAGCTGTTTTTT.

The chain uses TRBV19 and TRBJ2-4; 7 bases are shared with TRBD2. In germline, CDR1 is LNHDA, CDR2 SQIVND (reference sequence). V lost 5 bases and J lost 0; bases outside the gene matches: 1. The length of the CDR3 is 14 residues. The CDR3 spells CASSGGEAKNIQYF. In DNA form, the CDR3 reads TGTGCCAGTAGTGGGGGGGAAGCCAAAAACATTCAGTACTTC.

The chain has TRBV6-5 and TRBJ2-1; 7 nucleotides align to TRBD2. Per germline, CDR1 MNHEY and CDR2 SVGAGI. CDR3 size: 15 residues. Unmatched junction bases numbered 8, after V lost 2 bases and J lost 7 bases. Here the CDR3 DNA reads TGTGCCAGCAGTTACCTCGGGACGCGGGGGAATGAGCAGTTCTTC. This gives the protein CASSYLGTRGNEQFF.

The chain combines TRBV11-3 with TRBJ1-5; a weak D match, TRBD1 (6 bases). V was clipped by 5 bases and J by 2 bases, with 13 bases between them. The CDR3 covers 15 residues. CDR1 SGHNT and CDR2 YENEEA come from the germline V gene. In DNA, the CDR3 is TGTGCCAGCAGCCTATACAGGGAAGGCAATCAGCCCCAGCATTTT. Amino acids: CASSLYREGNQPQHF.

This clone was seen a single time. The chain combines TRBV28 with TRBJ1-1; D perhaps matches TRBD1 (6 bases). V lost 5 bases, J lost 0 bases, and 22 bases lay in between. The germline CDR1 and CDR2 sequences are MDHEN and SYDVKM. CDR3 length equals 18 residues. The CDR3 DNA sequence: TGTGCCAGCAGTGACAGAATAAGGGGGGGGCGCGTGAACACTGAAGCTTTCTTT. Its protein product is CASSDRIRGGRVNTEAFF.

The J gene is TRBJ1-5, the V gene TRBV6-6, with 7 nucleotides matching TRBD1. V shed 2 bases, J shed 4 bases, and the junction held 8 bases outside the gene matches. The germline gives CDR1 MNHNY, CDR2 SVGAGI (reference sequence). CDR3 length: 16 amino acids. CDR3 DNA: TGTGCCAGCAGTTACGCCCCTGGGACAGTTAATCAGCCCCAGCATTTT. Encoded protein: CASSYAPGTVNQPQHF.

The CDR3 is CASSHGLAGGLNEQFF. CDR3 coding DNA: TGTGCCAGCAGCCATGGGCTAGCGGGGGGGCTCAATGAGCAGTTCTTC. The chain has TRBV4-2 and TRBJ2-1, with TRBD2 identical over 12 bases. V dropped 3 bases and J dropped 6; count of bases not matched to a gene: 6. Germline lookup yields CDR1 LGHNA and CDR2 YNFKEQ. The CDR3 sequence is 16 residues long.